This is a list of T cell receptor beta chains from one sample in a study of blood T cells in healthy people across ages. From the 5' RACE reads, TCRdb called clonotypes with MiXCR, one entry per CDR3 protein. The sample consists of 700,000 to 900,000 distinct CDR3 sequences, 53% of them appearing once. Sequenced input: blood. These receptors all stem from a man at least 80 years old in good health. Both conserved end residues are part of each CDR3. The D gene is left open where the match is weak. Expanded clones are given a class, and other clones once, few, many or no size at all.

>TRBJ1-2|.|few|TRBV28
CASSFGRSYGYTF
TGTGCCAGCAGTTTCGGTAGGAGCTATGGCTACACCTTC
>TRBJ2-5|.|.|TRBV9
CASSVDGEGGQETQYF
TGTGCCAGCAGCGTAGACGGGGAAGGTGGGCAAGAGACCCAGTACTTC
>TRBJ1-4|.|few|TRBV7-9
CASSSRSQPATNEKLFF
TGTGCCAGCAGCTCGCGATCCCAGCCTGCAACTAATGAAAAACTGTTTTTT
>TRBJ1-1|.|.|TRBV6-5
CASRRTMNTEAFF
TGTGCCAGCAGGAGGACAATGAACACTGAAGCTTTCTTT
>TRBJ2-7|TRBD2|few|TRBV10-3
CAISESMGLRTYEQYF
TGTGCCATCAGTGAGTCGATGGGACTACGGACCTACGAGCAGTACTTC
>TRBJ1-5|.|.|TRBV7-2
CASSPGFRADQPQHF
TGTGCCAGCAGCCCTGGTTTTAGGGCAGATCAGCCCCAGCATTTT
>TRBJ2-1|TRBD2|.|TRBV3-1
CASSRLAGGTYNEQFF
TGTGCCAGCAGCAGACTAGCGGGAGGGACCTACAATGAGCAGTTCTTC
>TRBJ2-3|.|.|TRBV7-3
CASSLNPLHNTQYF
TGTGCCAGCAGCTTAAATCCCCTACACAATACGCAGTATTTT
>TRBJ2-7|TRBD2|few|TRBV7-9
CASSLGLAVSSYEQYF
TGTGCCAGCAGCTTAGGACTAGCGGTAAGCTCCTACGAGCAGTACTTC
>TRBJ2-1|.|few|TRBV3-1
CASSQSNSNEQFF
TGTGCCAGCAGCCAATCGAATTCCAATGAGCAGTTCTTC
>TRBJ2-2|TRBD2|once|TRBV29-1
CSVEGLAGNTGELFF
TGCAGCGTTGAAGGACTAGCGGGGAACACCGGGGAGCTGTTTTTT
>TRBJ2-7|.|.|TRBV12-3/TRBV12-4
CASSLDPGSPFYEQYF
TGTGCCAGCAGTTTAGATCCAGGGTCCCCTTTCTACGAGCAGTACTTC
>TRBJ2-3|.|.|TRBV2
CASSVHGGRTDTQYF
TGTGCCAGCAGCGTTCATGGGGGGCGCACAGATACGCAGTATTTT
>TRBJ1-1|TRBD1|few|TRBV3-1
CASSRTGTEAFF
TGTGCCAGCAGCCGGACAGGGACTGAAGCTTTCTTT
>TRBJ2-3|TRBD2|few|TRBV24-1
CATSDASGTYDTQYF
TGTGCCACCAGTGACGCTAGCGGGACTTATGATACGCAGTATTTT
>TRBJ1-6|.|few|TRBV9
CASSSVGNSPLHF
TGTGCCAGCAGCAGCGTCGGAAATTCACCCCTCCACTTT
>TRBJ2-7|.|.|TRBV24-1
CATSDWDLGGTDEQYF
TGTGCCACCAGTGATTGGGACCTAGGGGGTACGGATGAGCAGTACTTC
>TRBJ2-7|TRBD1|few|TRBV20-1
CSARDGTGSSYEQYF
TGCAGTGCTAGAGACGGGACAGGGTCCTCCTACGAGCAGTACTTC
>TRBJ2-7|.|.|TRBV4-1
CASSQRGAGSSYEQYF
TGCGCCAGCAGCCAAAGGGGGGCGGGGAGCTCCTACGAGCAGTACTTC
>TRBJ2-7|.|.|TRBV27
CASRIVLGSDEQYF
TGTGCCAGCAGGATCGTATTGGGATCCGACGAGCAGTACTTC
>TRBJ2-3|TRBD2|.|TRBV6-1
CASSEVSGMNTQYF
TGTGCCAGCAGTGAGGTTAGCGGGATGAATACGCAGTATTTT
>TRBJ2-2|.|once|TRBV9
CARQDSSIGDTGELFF
TGTGCCAGACAGGACTCCTCGATCGGGGACACCGGGGAGCTGTTTTTT
>TRBJ2-1|TRBD2|.|TRBV20-1
CSFGRAGVSYNEQFF
TGCTCCTTTGGGAGGGCGGGAGTATCCTACAATGAGCAGTTCTTC
>TRBJ2-2|TRBD2|.|TRBV5-6
CASSGRGLSGSGELFF
TGTGCCAGCAGCGGCCGGGGATTAAGCGGGAGTGGGGAGCTGTTTTTT
>TRBJ2-2|TRBD2|few|TRBV6-1
CASNRGLALTGELFF
TGTGCCAGCAACCGGGGACTAGCCCTCACCGGGGAGCTGTTTTTT
>TRBJ1-6|TRBD1|few|TRBV11-3
CASRGQGDSPLHF
TGTGCCAGCAGGGGACAGGGGGATTCACCCCTCCACTTT
>TRBJ2-3|TRBD1|once|TRBV5-1
CASSGGQHRYAYF
TGCGCCAGCAGCGGGGGACAGCACAGATACGCGTATTTT